This TCR beta chain was obtained from a study of shared clonotypes between healthy human individuals. Study-wide context: The study enrolled two women and three men aged 18 to 49. Findings and caveats of the study: Owing to a small donor count, the genetic and exposure-history diversity represented was limited.

In the study's own analysis: From ImmunoSEQ came sequences covering only the junction and carrying no quality scores, so filtering differed. This table comes from immunoSEQ multiplex PCR, and its TCRdb copy is limited to in-frame clones, with some not included. The V and J calls and clone size were taken over from that table, and D and trimming were inferred from the DNA. The table includes about 480,000 clones, roughly 85% detected once. With regard to this clone: Its antigen remains unknown.

Those who donated, Caucasian adults without exception, all lived in Nashville, Tennessee. V was clipped by 5 bases and J by 5 bases; unmatched bases: 10. Looked up from germline, CDR1 is SQVTM and CDR2 is ANQGSEA. The CDR3 is made up of 15 amino acids. This chain links TRBV29-1 with TRBJ2-1; 9 nucleotides align to TRBD2. Sequenced input: PBMCs. This receptor was obtained from a woman aged 40 to 55 in good health. Some clones in this sample may be carry-over from other donors' samples. The CDR3 loop is CSVWREGRLHNEQFF. In DNA form, the CDR3 reads TGCAGCGTTTGGCGGGAGGGCCGTTTACACAATGAGCAGTTCTTC.